This is a list of T cell receptor beta chains from one sample in a study of early T cells in non-severe SARS-CoV-2 infection. Each CDR3 protein is one row after TCRdb ran MiXCR on the 5' RACE reads. The profile shows more than 25,000 distinct CDR3 sequences, roughly 5% of them singletons. Sequencing was carried out using whole blood. The receptors come from an adult who was a healthcare worker with PCR-confirmed SARS-CoV-2 infection or an uninfected control (not recorded which). The CDR3 runs from the conserved cysteine through the conserved F or W. The D gene is left open where the match is weak. A row's size may be missing; if present it is once, few, many or a size class.

few TRBJ2-1 TRBV29-1 TRBD2 CSARTSAAYNEQFF TGCAGCGCCCGGACTAGCGCGGCCTACAATGAGCAGTTCTTC
few TRBJ2-7 TRBV7-8 NA CASSLYQGSSYEQYF TGTGCCAGCAGCCTATACCAGGGCAGCTCCTACGAGCAGTACTTC
many TRBJ1-2 TRBV20-1 NA CSARSKDLFGYGYTF TGCAGTGCTAGATCCAAGGACCTTTTCGGCTATGGCTACACCTTC
many TRBJ2-1 TRBV18 NA CASSPLAGINEQFF TGTGCCAGCTCACCACTTGCAGGAATAAATGAGCAGTTCTTC
NA TRBJ2-7 TRBV28 TRBD1 CASRPQGPYEQYF TGTGCCAGCAGGCCACAGGGGCCCTACGAGCAGTACTTC
few TRBJ2-7 TRBV5-4 TRBD1 CASSPGQGAYEQYF TGTGCCAGCAGCCCGGGACAGGGGGCGTACGAGCAGTACTTC
many TRBJ2-3 TRBV24-1 NA CATSEAGPGTDTQYF TGTGCCACCAGTGAGGCAGGGCCGGGCACAGATACGCAGTATTTT
many TRBJ1-5 TRBV20-1 NA CSASWRDQPQHF TGCAGTGCGAGCTGGAGGGATCAGCCCCAGCATTTT
many TRBJ1-5 TRBV19 NA CASSSTRDIYQPQHF TGTGCCAGTAGTTCAACCCGGGACATCTATCAGCCCCAGCATTTT
many TRBJ2-1 TRBV18 NA CASSPLAGTAYNEQFF TGTGCCAGCTCACCACTGGCGGGGACAGCTTACAATGAGCAGTTCTTC
NA TRBJ2-3 TRBV4-3 TRBD2 CASSQLPSGLSTDTQYF TGCGCCAGCAGCCAGTTACCGTCGGGACTAAGCACAGATACGCAGTATTTT
many TRBJ2-3 TRBV20-1 NA CSAREVGGGTDTQYF TGCAGTGCTAGAGAGGTTGGCGGGGGCACAGATACGCAGTATTTT
few TRBJ2-2 TRBV10-3 TRBD2 CAISEMTGGTGELFF TGTGCCATCAGTGAAATGACGGGAGGGACCGGGGAGCTGTTTTTT
many TRBJ2-5 TRBV4-3 TRBD2 CASSQDTGGEETQYF TGCGCCAGCAGCCAAGATACGGGAGGGGAAGAGACCCAGTACTTC
few TRBJ1-5 TRBV11-2 TRBD1 CASSPGTGGLNQPQHF TGTGCCAGCAGCCCCGGGACAGGGGGCCTCAATCAGCCCCAGCATTTT
many TRBJ2-7 TRBV4-1 NA CASSGNFNSHEQYF TGCGCCAGCAGCGGAAATTTTAATTCCCACGAGCAGTACTTC
many TRBJ2-3 TRBV7-9 NA CASSIIPSPNYTDTQYF TGTGCCAGCAGCATTATCCCCTCCCCTAACTACACAGATACGCAGTATTTT
many TRBJ1-1 TRBV7-2 NA CASSLAHGDTEAFF TGTGCCAGCAGCTTAGCGCACGGGGACACTGAAGCTTTCTTT
many TRBJ1-3 TRBV7-7 NA CASSPGASSGNTIYF TGTGCTAGCAGCCCCGGGGCGAGCTCTGGAAACACCATATATTTT
few TRBJ2-5 TRBV11-2 NA CASSLTGGRAETQYF TGTGCCAGCAGCCTGACTGGGGGTAGGGCAGAGACCCAGTACTTC
many TRBJ2-1 TRBV21-1 NA CASSRLAGVLNEQFF TGTGCCAGCAGCCGACTAGCGGGAGTCCTCAATGAGCAGTTCTTC
many TRBJ2-2 TRBV21-1 NA CASSKGTLRTTGELFF TGTGCCAGCAGCAAAGGGACCCTCCGGACCACCGGGGAGCTGTTTTTT
NA TRBJ1-4 TRBV19 NA CASSPGSVGEKLFF TGTGCCAGTAGCCCAGGATCGGTGGGTGAAAAACTGTTTTTT
many TRBJ1-5 TRBV2 TRBD1 CASRAGGSSNQPQHF TGTGCCAGCAGAGCAGGGGGCAGTAGCAATCAGCCCCAGCATTTT
many TRBJ1-2 TRBV6-5 NA CASSSPGGTTNYGYTF TGTGCCAGCAGTTCGCCGGGAGGGACAACTAACTATGGCTACACCTTC
many TRBJ1-1 TRBV5-1 TRBD1 CASSRGQGLAEAFF TGCGCCAGCAGCCGCGGACAGGGGCTGGCTGAAGCTTTCTTT
few TRBJ2-7 TRBV24-1 NA CATSSGPDYEQYF TGTGCCACCAGTTCGGGTCCCGACTACGAGCAGTACTTC
NA TRBJ2-7 TRBV6-2/TRBV6-3 TRBD1 CASSPRQGASYEQYF TGTGCCAGCAGTCCCCGACAGGGGGCTTCCTACGAGCAGTACTTC
many TRBJ2-7 TRBV7-2 NA CASSLGGWGGEQYF TGTGCCAGCAGCTTAGGCGGGTGGGGAGGCGAGCAGTACTTC
many TRBJ1-2 TRBV20-1 NA CSARTLNYGYTF TGCAGTGCTAGGACCCTCAACTATGGCTACACCTTC
medium-sized TRBJ2-4 TRBV27 NA CASSPLAKNIQYF TGTGCCAGCAGTCCGCTAGCCAAAAACATTCAGTACTTC
many TRBJ2-5 TRBV10-3 TRBD2 CAISESPSGRAAETQYF TGTGCCATCAGTGAGTCACCTAGCGGGAGGGCCGCGGAGACCCAGTACTTC
many TRBJ1-6 TRBV7-6 NA CASSLANSPLHF TGTGCCAGCAGCTTAGCCAATTCACCCCTCCACTTT
many TRBJ2-2 TRBV11-1 NA CASSLGGDAGELFF TGTGCCAGCAGCTTAGGAGGCGACGCCGGGGAGCTGTTTTTT
many TRBJ2-7 TRBV5-1 NA CASSLGWDKIYEQYF TGCGCCAGCAGCTTGGGGTGGGACAAAATTTACGAGCAGTACTTC
few TRBJ2-3 TRBV2 TRBD1 CASSPQGALSDTQYF TGTGCCAGCAGTCCTCAGGGGGCCTTGTCAGATACGCAGTATTTT
many TRBJ2-1 TRBV12-3/TRBV12-4 NA CASSPRRGEQFF TGTGCCAGCAGTCCCCGCCGGGGTGAGCAGTTCTTC
many TRBJ2-1 TRBV29-1 NA CSAARGLMSSYNEQFF TGCAGCGCCGCTCGCGGACTGATGAGCTCCTACAATGAGCAGTTCTTC
NA TRBJ1-5 TRBV19 TRBD1 CATRNRGRASQPQHF TGTGCCACCCGTAACAGGGGGCGCGCGTCTCAGCCCCAGCATTTT
few TRBJ2-3 TRBV19 NA CASRETGIRSTDTQYF TGTGCCAGTAGAGAAACGGGGATTAGGAGCACAGATACGCAGTATTTT
NA TRBJ2-2 TRBV29-1 NA CSVARGTTGELFF TGCAGCGTAGCTCGGGGGACGACCGGGGAGCTGTTTTTT
many TRBJ1-1 TRBV24-1 TRBD1 CATRGTALNTEAFF TGTGCCACCAGGGGGACAGCGCTGAACACTGAAGCTTTCTTT
many TRBJ2-7 TRBV6-2/TRBV6-3 NA CASSRRSYEQYF TGTGCCAGCAGTCGTCGCTCCTACGAGCAGTACTTC
many TRBJ2-7 TRBV11-2 NA CASSSQVLGEQYF TGTGCCAGCAGTAGTCAAGTCCTTGGGGAGCAGTACTTC
NA TRBJ2-7 TRBV6-6 TRBD1 CASSRTGDSYEQYF TGTGCCAGCAGTCGGACAGGAGACTCCTACGAGCAGTACTTC
many TRBJ2-7 TRBV12-3/TRBV12-4 NA CASSLAENYEQYF TGTGCCAGCAGTTTAGCCGAGAACTACGAGCAGTACTTC
NA TRBJ2-1 TRBV5-4 TRBD2 CASSLGGAGGHNEQFF TGTGCCAGCAGCTTGGGGGGAGCGGGAGGACACAATGAGCAGTTCTTC
few TRBJ1-2 TRBV2 TRBD1 CASSRTGTGGGYTF TGTGCCAGCAGTCGCACCGGGACAGGCGGAGGCTACACCTTC
NA TRBJ2-1 TRBV3-1 TRBD2 CASSPWEGSSYNEQFF TGTGCCAGCAGCCCCTGGGAGGGAAGCTCCTACAATGAGCAGTTCTTC
many TRBJ2-7 TRBV4-1 TRBD2 CASSQAMLAGVSYEQYF TGCGCCAGCAGCCAGGCTATGCTAGCGGGGGTTTCCTACGAGCAGTACTTC
NA TRBJ2-7 TRBV11-2 NA CASSLFSAGSTSYEQYF TGTGCCAGCAGCTTATTCTCTGCTGGGTCCACCTCCTACGAGCAGTACTTC
many TRBJ2-3 TRBV30 TRBD1 CAWRTTDRGRTDTQYF TGTGCCTGGAGGACCACAGACAGGGGCCGCACAGATACGCAGTATTTT
few TRBJ2-3 TRBV7-3 NA CASSLEAAGSSIDTQYF TGTGCCAGCAGCTTAGAGGCGGCGGGGTCCTCGATAGATACGCAGTATTTT
many TRBJ2-1 TRBV11-3 NA CASSQGGGPYNEQFF TGTGCCAGCAGCCAGGGTGGTGGGCCCTACAATGAGCAGTTCTTC
few TRBJ2-1 TRBV6-5 NA CASSYRRQQSSYNEQFF TGTGCCAGCAGTTACCGTAGACAGCAGAGCTCCTACAATGAGCAGTTCTTC
few TRBJ2-3 TRBV5-4 TRBD2 CASSLALAGDSTDTQYF TGTGCCAGCAGCTTGGCCTTAGCGGGAGATAGCACAGATACGCAGTATTTT
many TRBJ2-1 TRBV5-1 TRBD1 CASSVTGVANNEQFF TGCGCCAGCAGCGTGACAGGGGTCGCAAACAATGAGCAGTTCTTC
many TRBJ2-2 TRBV5-5 NA CASSLARGNTGELFF TGTGCCAGCAGCTTGGCTCGGGGGAACACCGGGGAGCTGTTTTTT
many TRBJ2-1 TRBV6-1 NA CASSARPGGYNEQFF TGTGCCAGCAGTGCCCGTCCTGGGGGATACAATGAGCAGTTCTTC
few TRBJ2-7 TRBV30 NA CAWSVRGPYEQYF TGTGCCTGGAGTGTCAGGGGACCCTACGAGCAGTACTTC